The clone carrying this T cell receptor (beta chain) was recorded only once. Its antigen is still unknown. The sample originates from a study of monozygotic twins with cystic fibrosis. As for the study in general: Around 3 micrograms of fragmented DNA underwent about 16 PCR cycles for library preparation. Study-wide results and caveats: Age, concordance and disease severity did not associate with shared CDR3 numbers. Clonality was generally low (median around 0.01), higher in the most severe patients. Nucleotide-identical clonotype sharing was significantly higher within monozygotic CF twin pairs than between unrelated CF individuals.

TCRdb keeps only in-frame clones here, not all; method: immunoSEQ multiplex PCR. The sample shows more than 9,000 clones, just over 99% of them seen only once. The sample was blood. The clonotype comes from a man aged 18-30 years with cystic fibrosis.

CDR3 sequence (DNA): TGTGCCAGCAGTTTATCCAGGGGGCCTAGCAATCAGCCCCAGCATTTT. It encodes CASSLSRGPSNQPQHF. The chain has TRBV27 and TRBJ1-5, with 8 bases that match TRBD1. V shed 0 bases and J 0 bases; nucleotides not matched to a gene: 1. The V gene's germline CDR1 is MNHEY and CDR2 SMNVEV (reference sequence). The CDR3 spans 16 residues.